The 16 T cell receptor beta chains below all came from one sample that was sequenced in a study of cytomegalovirus exposure and HLA in healthy donors (TCRdb year 2017). Libraries were built with the immunoSEQ multiplex PCR assay. TCRdb obtained this table from immuneACCESS and retained in-frame rearrangements with V and J assigned. These tables miss some clones; where compared with another copy, unresolved V genes account for less than half of the shortfall, and the remainder is unexplained. In this sample the table shows approximately 150,000 clones, roughly 84% of which occur a single time. About 9.4% of the sample belongs to the ten largest clones. The source material was PBMCs. These receptors were taken from a man aged 30 to 39 in good health and CMV-seropositive.

The gene calls are TRBV2 and TRBJ1-2; TRBD1 matches 8 bases. Germline-derived CDR1 and CDR2 are SNHLY and FYNNEI. There are 13 residues in the CDR3. J lost 7 bases, V lost 6 bases, and 7 bases had no gene match. CDR3 nucleotides: TGTGCCAGCAGACTCGACAGGGGACTTGGCTACACCTTC. This encodes CASRLDRGLGYTF. The entire variable domain, with the rest obtained from reference TRBV2 and TRBJ1-2, is as follows: EPEVTQTPSHQVTQMGQEVILRCVPISNHLYFYWYRQILGQKVEFLVSFYNNEISEKSEIFDDQFSVERPDGSNFTLKIRSTKLEDSAMYFCASRLDRGLGYTFGSGTRLTVV.

This clone showed up many times. This chain joins TRBV4-1 and TRBJ2-2, with a weak D call TRBD2 (6 bases). This CDR3 is built from 16 residues. Germline V CDR1 and CDR2: MGHRA, YSYEKL. V lost 1 base and J lost 3, with 12 bases in between. In DNA, the CDR3 is TGCGCCAGCAGCCAAGCTCGGGAGCCCTACACCGGGGAGCTGTTTTTT. It codes for CASSQAREPYTGELFF.

The chain carries TRBV7-9 and TRBJ2-7; D ambiguous. Germline CDR1 and CDR2: SEHNR and FQNEAQ (reference sequence). Trimming removed 5 bases from V and 3 bases from J, with 17 bases in between. The CDR3 is made up of 15 amino acids. The CDR3 loop is CASSREVRQNYEQYF. Here the CDR3 DNA reads TGTGCCAGCAGCCGCGAGGTGCGGCAGAACTACGAGCAGTACTTC.

The gene calls are TRBV7-9 and TRBJ2-1; 9 bases agree with TRBD1. The junction had 7 bases not matched to a gene; V was cut back by 5 bases and J by 5 bases. The germline V gene has CDR1 SEHNR and CDR2 FQNEAQ (reference sequence). The CDR3 totals 15 residues. The DNA of the CDR3 is TGTGCCAGCAGCCACGGACAGGGGCTAGACAATGAGCAGTTCTTC. This encodes CASSHGQGLDNEQFF.

V and J are TRBV9 and TRBJ2-3, with D perhaps TRBD1 (6 bases). Germline V gene lookup returns CDR1 SGDLS and CDR2 YYNGEE. CDR3 size: 16 residues. Trimming removed 4 bases from V and 4 bases from J, with 19 bases in between. CDR3 in amino acids: CASSPRQEQGPDTQYF. Written as DNA, the CDR3 is TGTGCCAGCAGCCCCCGTCAGGAACAGGGACCAGATACGCAGTATTTT.

The rearrangement joins TRBV4-3 to TRBJ1-2; D is unclear. The CDR3 runs to 13 residues. Trimming took 3 bases from V and 2 from J, leaving 7 bases between them. Germline V lookup: CDR1 LGHNA, CDR2 YSLEER. CDR3 protein: CASSQSQNYGYTF. The CDR3 nucleotides are TGCGCCAGCAGCCAGTCACAAAACTATGGCTACACCTTC.

In this sample, this clone turned up once. This sequence joins TRBV14 and TRBJ2-2, with 14 positions matching TRBD2. Trimming cost V 0 bases and J 4 bases; bases outside gene matches: 7. Per germline, CDR1 SGHDN and CDR2 FVKESK. This CDR3 contains 19 residues. CDR3 sequence (DNA): TGTGCCAGCAGCCAAGATTCGGGACTAGCGGGGGCGGTCACCGGGGAGCTGTTTTTT. Protein sequence: CASSQDSGLAGAVTGELFF.

V and J are TRBV10-3 and TRBJ1-1; tentative D call: TRBD1 (6 bases). V lost 4 bases and J 4 bases, leaving 7 bases between the germline ends. Per germline, CDR1 ENHRY and CDR2 SYGVKD. The CDR3 covers 12 residues. The DNA of the CDR3 is TGTGCCATCAGTGCGGACAGCACTGAAGCTTTCTTT. Its protein product is CAISADSTEAFF.

This clone was seen only once. The V gene is TRBV6-6, the J gene TRBJ1-2; D is undetermined. Germline V gives CDR1 MNHNY, CDR2 SVGAGI (reference sequence). V was clipped by 5 bases and J by 0 bases, with 13 bases between them. The CDR3 covers 15 residues. The CDR3 region has the DNA TGTGCCAGCAGTACCTTAATGGAGGCTAACTATGGCTACACCTTC. Translated, it gives CASSTLMEANYGYTF.

V and J are TRBV5-1 and TRBJ2-1; 8 nucleotides align to TRBD1. CDR3 size: 16 residues. The V gene's germline CDR1 is SGHRS and CDR2 YFSETQ. V trimming: 4 bases; J trimming: 4 bases; junction bases outside the gene matches: 10. The CDR3 region is CASSVTPGTGYNEQFF. The DNA of the CDR3 is TGCGCCAGCAGCGTAACCCCCGGGACAGGTTACAATGAGCAGTTCTTC.

V usage is TRBV10-1 and J usage is TRBJ1-5; D remains unclear. The CDR3 loop spans 16 amino acids. Looked up from germline, CDR1 is WNHNN and CDR2 is SYGVQD (reference sequence). With 5 bases removed from V and 0 bases from J, the gap between germline ends came to 14 bases. CDR3 DNA: TGCGCCAGCAGTTCCCTGCGGCACATTAGCAATCAGCCCCAGCATTTT. Amino acids: CASSSLRHISNQPQHF.

The chain couples TRBV2 to TRBJ2-3; 13 bases fit TRBD2. Germline V gene sequence: CDR1 SNHLY, CDR2 FYNNEI. The CDR3 has 17 amino acids. V was pared by 4 bases and J by 5 bases, with 9 bases of the junction left unmatched. The CDR3 bases are TGTGCCAGCAGTGGGACTAGCGGGGGCCCCCCCCGAGATACGCAGTATTTT. This gives the protein CASSGTSGGPPRDTQYF.

This sequence joins TRBV29-1 and TRBJ2-7; the match to TRBD2 covers 14 bases. This CDR3 is built from 13 residues. CDR1 SQVTM and CDR2 ANQGSEA come from the germline V gene. V lost 6 bases to trimming and J lost 5 bases; unmatched junction nucleotides: 3. The DNA of the CDR3 is TGCAGCGTCGGGACTAGCGGGAGCGACGAGCAGTACTTC. This codes for CSVGTSGSDEQYF.

The chain couples TRBV2 to TRBJ2-2; TRBD1 matches 10 bases. V trimming: 7 bases; J trimming: 6 bases; junction bases outside the gene matches: 5. The germline CDR1 and CDR2 sequences are SNHLY and FYNNEI. The CDR3 length is 14 residues. Here the CDR3 DNA reads TGTGCCAGCATAGGGACAGGGGAATCCGGGGAGCTGTTTTTT. Protein product: CASIGTGESGELFF.

This chain links TRBV13 with TRBJ2-2, with 10 positions matching TRBD1. The germline gives CDR1 PRHDT, CDR2 FYEKMQ (reference sequence). The CDR3 is 15 amino acids. J lost 5 bases, V lost 5 bases, and 5 bases had no gene match. As DNA, the CDR3 is TGTGCCAGCAGCCAGGACAGGGGGGTTACCGGGGAGCTGTTTTTT. Encoded protein: CASSQDRGVTGELFF.

The CDR3 region is CASKLGPTENYGYTF. The CDR3 bases are TGCGCCAGCAAGCTTGGTCCCACAGAGAACTATGGCTACACCTTC. The rearrangement joins TRBV5-1 to TRBJ1-2; D is ambiguous. The ends were cut back, 6 bases at V and 2 bases at J, with 17 bases in the middle. The germline V gene has CDR1 SGHRS and CDR2 YFSETQ. The CDR3 is 15 residues long.